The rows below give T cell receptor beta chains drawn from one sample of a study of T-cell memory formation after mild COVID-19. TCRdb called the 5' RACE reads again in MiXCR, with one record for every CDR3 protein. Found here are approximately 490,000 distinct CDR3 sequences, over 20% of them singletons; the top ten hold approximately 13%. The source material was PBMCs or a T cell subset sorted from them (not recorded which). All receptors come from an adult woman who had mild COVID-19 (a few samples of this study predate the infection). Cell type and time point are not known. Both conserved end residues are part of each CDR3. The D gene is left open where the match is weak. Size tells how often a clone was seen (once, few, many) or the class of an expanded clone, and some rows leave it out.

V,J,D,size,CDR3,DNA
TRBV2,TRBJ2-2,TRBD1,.,CASSVSGGGTGELFF,TGTGCCAGCAGTGTCTCAGGGGGCGGCACCGGGGAGCTGTTTTTT
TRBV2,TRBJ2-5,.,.,CASSTPMVETQYF,TGTGCCAGCAGTACCCCGATGGTAGAGACCCAGTACTTC
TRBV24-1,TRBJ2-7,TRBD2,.,CATSDFGTSGSYEQYF,TGTGCCACCAGTGATTTTGGGACTAGCGGCTCCTACGAGCAGTACTTC
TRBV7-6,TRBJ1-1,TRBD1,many,CASSSAGTANTEAFF,TGTGCCAGCAGCTCCGCCGGGACAGCGAACACTGAAGCTTTCTTT
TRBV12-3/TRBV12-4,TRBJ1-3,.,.,CASSLASRSGNTIYF,TGTGCCAGCAGTTTAGCCTCACGGAGTGGAAACACCATATATTTT
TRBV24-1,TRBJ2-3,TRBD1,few,CATSDYEQGAQADTQYF,TGTGCCACCAGTGATTACGAGCAGGGGGCGCAGGCAGATACGCAGTATTTT
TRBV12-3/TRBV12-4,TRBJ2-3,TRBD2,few,CASSQSPGLAGGPPTDTQYF,TGTGCCAGCAGCCAGAGCCCGGGACTAGCGGGAGGGCCCCCCACAGATACGCAGTATTTT
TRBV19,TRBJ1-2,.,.,CASSTTLQAPDGYTF,TGTGCCAGTAGTACCACCCTACAGGCCCCCGATGGCTACACCTTC
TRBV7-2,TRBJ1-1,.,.,CASSFGSSNTEAFF,TGTGCCAGCAGCTTCGGAAGCTCGAACACTGAAGCTTTCTTT
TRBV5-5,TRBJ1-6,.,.,CASSLSVGGPSPLHF,TGTGCCAGCAGCTTGAGTGTGGGGGGCCCTTCACCCCTCCACTTT
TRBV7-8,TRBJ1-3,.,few,CASSQEEATYRNTIYF,TGTGCCAGCAGCCAGGAGGAGGCGACCTATCGAAACACCATATATTTT
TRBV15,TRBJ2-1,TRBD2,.,CATSRASSGPFNEQFF,TGTGCCACCAGCAGAGCCTCTAGCGGACCCTTCAATGAGCAGTTCTTC
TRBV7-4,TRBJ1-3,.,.,CASSPPGTIVGNTIYF,TGTGCCAGCAGCCCGCCGGGGACAATAGTAGGAAACACCATATATTTT
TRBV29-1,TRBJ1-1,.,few,CSVAGKMNTEAFF,TGCAGCGTTGCTGGGAAAATGAACACTGAAGCTTTCTTT
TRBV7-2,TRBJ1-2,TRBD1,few,CASSRDRENGYTF,TGTGCCAGCAGCCGAGACAGGGAGAATGGCTACACCTTC
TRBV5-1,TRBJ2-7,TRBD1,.,CASSLGPVGTGFEQYF,TGCGCCAGCAGCTTGGGCCCCGTGGGGACAGGGTTCGAGCAGTACTTC
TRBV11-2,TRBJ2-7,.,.,CASSLTGVYYEQYF,TGTGCCAGCAGCTTAACCGGGGTCTACTACGAGCAGTACTTC
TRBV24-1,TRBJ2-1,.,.,CATSDPPGASPYNEQFF,TGTGCCACCAGTGACCCCCCAGGAGCCTCACCCTACAATGAGCAGTTCTTC
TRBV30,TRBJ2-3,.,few,CAWSVRRVSTDTQYF,TGTGCCTGGAGTGTAAGGCGGGTGAGCACAGATACGCAGTATTTT
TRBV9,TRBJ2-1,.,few,CASSVLAGGRGRGFMVF,TGTGCCAGCAGCGTACTAGCAGGAGGCCGGGGCAGGGGATTTATGGTCTTC
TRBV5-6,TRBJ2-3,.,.,CASSFGKRSYTDTQYF,TGTGCCAGCAGCTTTGGGAAGCGGAGTTACACAGATACGCAGTATTTT
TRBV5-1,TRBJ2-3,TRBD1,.,CASSLAQTGGTDTQYF,TGCGCCAGCAGCTTGGCCCAGACAGGGGGCACAGATACGCAGTATTTT
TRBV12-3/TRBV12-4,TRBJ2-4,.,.,CASSPGGGRNIQYF,TGTGCCAGCAGCCCTGGCGGGGGCCGAAACATTCAGTACTTC
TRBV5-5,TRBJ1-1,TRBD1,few,CASSPKDLAGGAFF,TGTGCCAGCAGCCCTAAAGACTTGGCAGGGGGGGCTTTCTTT
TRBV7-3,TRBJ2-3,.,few,CASSYRTTPSTDTQYF,TGTGCCAGCAGCTATCGGACTACTCCTAGCACAGATACGCAGTATTTT
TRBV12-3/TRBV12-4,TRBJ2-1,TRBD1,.,CASSPNRGNNEQFF,TGTGCCAGCAGTCCCAACAGGGGGAACAATGAGCAGTTCTTC
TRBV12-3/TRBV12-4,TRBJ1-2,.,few,CASSVLRNPGGGYTF,TGTGCCAGCAGTGTCCTGCGAAATCCTGGGGGAGGCTACACCTTC
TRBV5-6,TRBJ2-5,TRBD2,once,CASSSGLAGPQETQYF,TGTGCCAGCAGCTCAGGACTAGCGGGGCCGCAAGAGACCCAGTACTTC
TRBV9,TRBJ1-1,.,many,CASSSINPNTEAFF,TGTGCCAGCAGCTCAATCAACCCGAACACTGAAGCTTTCTTT